These 22 T cell receptor beta chains came from one sample sequenced in a study of blood T cell repertoires in COVID-19 (dated by TCRdb to the early 2020s). The receptor library was made with the immunoSEQ multiplex PCR assay. TCRdb took over this immuneACCESS table, retaining in-frame rearrangements with V and J assigned. Such tables are incomplete; in checked studies, under half of the missing clones stem from an unresolved V gene, and the remainder is unexplained. The sample table holds about 170,000 clones, of which around 85% were seen once. The ten largest clones represent 1% to 1.5% of the sample. Material: peripheral blood. These receptors originate from a man in his sixties who had recovered from COVID-19.

V gene TRBV5-1 combines with J gene TRBJ1-4, with 8 bases identical to TRBD1. Germline V gene lookup returns CDR1 SGHRS and CDR2 YFSETQ. Trimming removed 4 bases from V and 2 bases from J; junction bases left unmatched: 7. The CDR3 spans 16 residues. CDR3 protein: CASSVNRQGTNEKLFF. The CDR3 DNA reads TGCGCCAGCAGCGTAAACCGACAGGGGACTAATGAAAAACTGTTTTTT.

The chain joins TRBV27 to TRBJ2-7, with D possibly matching TRBD2 (5 bases). CDR1 and CDR2 (germline): MNHEY, SMNVEV (reference sequence). V lost 6 bases to trimming and J lost 5 bases, with 17 bases between them. The CDR3 is made up of 14 amino acids. The CDR3 nucleotides read TGTGCCAGCAGAGCGATGGCGGGTTGGGACGAGCAGTACTTC. Translating gives CASRAMAGWDEQYF.

J is TRBJ2-3 and V is TRBV5-1; TRBD2 agrees at 7 bases. The V gene's germline CDR1 is SGHRS and CDR2 YFSETQ. The trim removed 0 bases at V and 5 bases at J, leaving 3 bases unmatched. The CDR3 length is 14 residues. Here the CDR3 DNA reads TGCGCCAGCAGCTTGGCGGGGGGAATAGATACGCAGTATTTT. Translation gives CASSLAGGIDTQYF.

The chain links TRBV19 to TRBJ2-7, with 7 bases that match TRBD2. CDR1 and CDR2 (germline): LNHDA, SQIVND (reference sequence). The junction had 2 bases not matched to a gene; V was cut back by 3 bases and J by 3 bases. The CDR3 has 13 amino acids. In DNA form, the CDR3 reads TGTGCCAGTAGTATGAGGGAGGGCTACGAGCAGTACTTC. The encoded protein is CASSMREGYEQYF.

This chain joins TRBV7-3 and TRBJ2-1, with a weak D call TRBD1 (6 bases). Between the trimmed V and J ends, which lost 2 bases and 7 bases, there was a span of 18 bases. This CDR3 has 16 residues. CDR1 SGHTA and CDR2 FQGTGA come from the germline V gene. CDR3 sequence reads: CASSLVTGWGFNEQFF. In DNA, the CDR3 is TGTGCCAGCAGCTTAGTTACAGGGTGGGGTTTTAATGAGCAGTTCTTC.

V and J are TRBV3-1 (or the pseudogene TRBV3-2) and TRBJ2-5; 8 bases match TRBD2. CDR3 size: 14 residues. V trimming: 8 bases; J trimming: 4 bases; junction bases outside the gene matches: 9. Germline CDR1 LGHDT, CDR2 YNNKEL (reference sequence). DNA of the CDR3: TGTGCCAGCCTCCCACGGGAGGGGGGAGAGACCCAGTACTTC. This codes for CASLPREGGETQYF.

The V and J genes are TRBV9 and TRBJ1-1; D is unclear. The ends were cut back, 3 bases at V and 4 bases at J, with 10 bases in the middle. This CDR3 is built from 13 residues. The germline gives CDR1 SGDLS, CDR2 YYNGEE. CDR3 in amino acids: CASSAGEATEAFF. CDR3 sequence (DNA): TGTGCCAGCAGCGCCGGGGAGGCCACTGAAGCTTTCTTT.

In regard to this clone: Mismatch with germline at one junction end may stem from a read error. The CDR3 DNA sequence: TGTGCCAGTAGTATAGGAGGGGGGGAAGTGGGTTTT. Translation: CASSIGGGEVGF. The chain carries TRBV19 and TRBJ2-3; D may be TRBD2 (7 bases). This CDR3 has 12 amino acids. Germline-derived CDR1 and CDR2 are LNHDA and SQIVND (reference sequence).

V usage is TRBV7-2 and J usage is TRBJ1-6, with 7 bases lining up with TRBD1. Germline V gene sequence: CDR1 SGHTA, CDR2 FQGNSA. J was trimmed by 7 bases and V by 1 base; bases with no gene match: 4. The CDR3 has 15 amino acids. CDR3 loop: CASSLVRGQNSPLHF. The CDR3 DNA follows: TGTGCCAGCAGCTTAGTAAGGGGGCAAAATTCACCCCTCCACTTT. The variable domain in full, completed from reference TRBV7-2 and TRBJ1-6, reads GAGVSQSPSNKVTEKGKDVELRCDPISGHTALYWYRQSLGQGLEFLIYFQGNSAPDKSGLPSDRFSAERTGGSVSTLTIQRTQQEDSAVYLCASSLVRGQNSPLHFGNGTRLTVT.

In its sample, this clone was seen once. The rearrangement links TRBV5-1 to TRBJ1-2; D not certain. This CDR3 is 12 amino acids long. V lost 8 bases and J lost 3, with 11 bases in between. Per the germline V gene, CDR1 is SGHRS and CDR2 is YFSETQ. The CDR3 coding sequence is TGCGCCAGTTCGGACTCGGACTATGGCTACACCTTC. Translating gives CASSDSDYGYTF.

The gene calls are TRBV6-5 and TRBJ2-1; TRBD2 matches at 11 bases. The CDR3 totals 15 residues. Per the germline V gene, CDR1 is MNHEY and CDR2 is SVGAGI. The junction had 8 bases not matched to a gene; V was cut back by 6 bases and J by 7 bases. In DNA form, the CDR3 reads TGTGCCAGCAGCCGTACTAGCGGGGGCGGAAATGAGCAGTTCTTC. Protein: CASSRTSGGGNEQFF.

This clone was picked up one time. The CDR3 protein is CASSTQGAPGANVLTF. The CDR3 coding sequence is TGTGCCAGTAGTACTCAAGGGGCTCCCGGGGCCAACGTCCTGACTTTC. The chain combines TRBV19 with TRBJ2-6; tentatively, D is TRBD1 (5 bases). CDR1 and CDR2 (germline): LNHDA, SQIVND (reference sequence). There are 16 residues in the CDR3. Trimming stripped 4 bases from V and 4 bases from J, with 14 bases between.

The chain links TRBV27 to TRBJ1-2; 9 nucleotides agree with TRBD1. J was trimmed by 2 bases and V by 6 bases; bases with no gene match: 1. The CDR3 is 13 amino acids. CDR1 and CDR2 from the germline V gene are MNHEY and SMNVEV (reference sequence). CDR3 DNA sequence: TGTGCCAGCAGCGGACAGGGGAACTATGGCTACACCTTC. Residues: CASSGQGNYGYTF.

CDR3 amino acids: CASSGQGAIQGYTF. In DNA form, the CDR3 reads TGTGCCAGCTCGGGACAGGGGGCGATCCAGGGCTACACCTTC. The chain joins TRBV7-9 to TRBJ1-2; 12 bases agree with TRBD1. Germline trimming cut 8 bases from V and 8 bases from J; bases unmatched to any gene: 9. The germline gives CDR1 SEHNR, CDR2 FQNEAQ (reference sequence). There are 14 residues in the CDR3.

The count of this clone is one. This chain connects TRBV5-6 to TRBJ2-5, with D possibly being TRBD1 (5 bases). The V end was cut by 1 base, the J end by 4 bases, with 8 bases between. CDR3 size: 13 residues. Germline CDR1 is SGHDT and CDR2 is YYEEEE. The CDR3 loop reads CASSLRGTETQYF. DNA for the CDR3: TGTGCCAGCAGCTTGAGGGGCACAGAGACCCAGTACTTC. The full variable domain, completed using reference TRBV5-6 and TRBJ2-5, is DAGVTQSPTHLIKTRGQQVTLRCSPKSGHDTVSWYQQALGQGPQFIFQYYEEEERQRGNFPDRFSGHQFPNYSSELNVNALLLGDSALYLCASSLRGTETQYFGPGTRLLVL.

This chain uses TRBV6-2 or TRBV6-3 with TRBJ1-2; maybe TRBD1 (5 bases). The ends were cut back, 6 bases at V and 5 bases at J, with 13 bases in the middle. Germline-derived CDR1 and CDR2 are MNHEY and SVGEGT. CDR3 size: 13 residues. CDR3 residues: CASSRTQDYGYTF. The CDR3 DNA reads TGTGCCAGCAGCAGGACACAAGATTATGGCTACACCTTC.

The V gene is TRBV19, the J gene TRBJ2-7; a possible D gene is TRBD1 (6 bases). V dropped 4 bases and J dropped 2 bases, with 18 bases sitting between them. The CDR3 spans 16 residues. Germline CDR1 is LNHDA and CDR2 is SQIVND (reference sequence). CDR3 amino acids: CASSTRGTGRAYEQYF. The CDR3 DNA reads as TGTGCCAGTAGTACGAGGGGAACAGGGAGAGCCTACGAGCAGTACTTC.

CDR3 bases: TGCGCCAGCAGGGCGACATTATCTCGGTCCTACGAGCAGTACTTC. The encoded protein is CASRATLSRSYEQYF. The chain employs TRBV10-2 and TRBJ2-7; D ambiguous. CDR3 length equals 15 residues. V shed 6 bases and J shed 1 base, with 16 bases lying between them. CDR1 is WSHSY, CDR2 SAAADI, per germline.

This clone was found a few times. The chain has TRBV7-2 and TRBJ2-7, with 8 bases identical to TRBD1. The CDR3 has 13 residues. The germline CDR1 and CDR2 sequences are SGHTA and FQGNSA. V was clipped by 5 bases and J by 6 bases; unmatched bases: 6. This CDR3 reads CASSPQGVGEQYF. The CDR3 DNA reads as TGTGCCAGCAGCCCACAGGGGGTGGGCGAGCAGTACTTC.

This clone turned up a few times. V is TRBV6-2 or TRBV6-3 and J is TRBJ1-6, with a tentative D call TRBD1 (6 bases). The CDR3 has 16 residues. CDR1 MNHEY and CDR2 SVGEGT come from the germline V gene. V was pared by 5 bases and J by 1 base, with 12 bases between. The CDR3 region is CASSPAGASYNSPLHF. The CDR3 DNA reads TGTGCCAGCAGTCCAGCAGGGGCTTCCTATAATTCACCCCTCCACTTT.

This chain links TRBV6-6 with TRBJ2-1; no reliable D call. Germline CDR1 and CDR2: MNHNY and SVGAGI (reference sequence). The CDR3 covers 12 residues. V was trimmed by 2 bases and J by 10 bases, leaving 9 bases between them. CDR3 bases: TGTGCCAGCAGTTACACCCCCGAGGAGCAGTTCTTC. This translates into CASSYTPEEQFF.

The chain employs TRBV11-2 and TRBJ1-5; D is ambiguous. V lost 1 base to trimming and J lost 11 bases, with 12 bases between them. The CDR3 extends over 13 amino acids. Germline CDR1 is SGHAT and CDR2 is FQNNGV. Here the CDR3 reads CASSLAGFGAQHF. In nucleotides, the CDR3 is TGTGCCAGCAGCTTAGCCGGATTCGGGGCCCAGCATTTT.